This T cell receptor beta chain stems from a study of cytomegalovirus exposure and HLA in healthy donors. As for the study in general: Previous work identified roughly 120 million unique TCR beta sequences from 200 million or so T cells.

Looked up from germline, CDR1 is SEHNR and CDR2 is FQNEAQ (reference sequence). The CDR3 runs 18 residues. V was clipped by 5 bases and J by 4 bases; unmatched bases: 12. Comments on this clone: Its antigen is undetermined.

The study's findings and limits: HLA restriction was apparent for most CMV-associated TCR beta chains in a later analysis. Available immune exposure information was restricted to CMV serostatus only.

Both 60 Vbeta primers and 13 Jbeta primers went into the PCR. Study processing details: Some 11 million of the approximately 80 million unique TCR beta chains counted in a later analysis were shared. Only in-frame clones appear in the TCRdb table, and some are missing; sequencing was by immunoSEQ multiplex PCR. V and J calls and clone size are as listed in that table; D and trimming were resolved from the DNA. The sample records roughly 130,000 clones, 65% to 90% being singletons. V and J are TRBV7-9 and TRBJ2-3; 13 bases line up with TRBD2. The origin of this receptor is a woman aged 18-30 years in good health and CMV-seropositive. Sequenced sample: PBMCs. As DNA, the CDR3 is TGTGCCAGCAGCCCCCCGGCCGGACTAGCGGGGGTGTCAGATACGCAGTATTTT. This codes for CASSPPAGLAGVSDTQYF.